This T cell receptor (beta chain) was obtained from a study of cytomegalovirus exposure and HLA in healthy donors. PCR was performed using 60 Vbeta and 13 Jbeta primers. Sequencing used immunoSEQ multiplex PCR; TCRdb keeps in-frame clones, though not all of them. The data hold 170,000 or so clones, with 75% to 90% observed a single time. CDR1 is MNHEY, CDR2 SMNVEV, per germline (reference sequence). The CDR3 loop spans 14 amino acids. V gave up 3 bases and J gave up 14 bases; unmatched junction bases: 8. Sequencing was carried out using PBMCs. This rearrangement joins TRBV27 to TRBJ1-6; 9 bases line up with TRBD1. This clonotype was obtained from a boy between 10 and 17 years old in good health and CMV-seronegative. This chain's CDR3 is CASSLGQGPWSLHF. CDR3 nucleotides: TGTGCCAGCAGTTTGGGACAGGGCCCTTGGTCCCTCCACTTT.